The next 32 T cell receptor beta chains were all read from a single sample in a study of T cells in Graves' hyperthyroidism and ophthalmopathy. Using RNA transcripts as the source, TCR beta CDR3 regions were amplified. An initial round of RT-PCR targeting the TCR CDR3 relied on the HTBI primer set. TCRdb called the multiplex PCR reads again in MiXCR, with one record for every CDR3 protein. The data contain roughly 570,000 distinct CDR3 sequences, 40% to 55% of them singletons. What was sequenced was peripheral blood or thyroid tissue (not recorded which). The receptors derive from an adult woman with Graves' disease, either hyperthyroidism or ophthalmopathy (not recorded which).

The gene calls are TRBV5-6 and TRBJ2-1; D is undetermined. The length of the CDR3 is 15 residues. Trimming shortened V by 0 bases and J by 3 bases, and 10 bases separated the two germline ends. Germline values: CDR1 SGHDT, CDR2 YYEEEE. CDR3 coding DNA: TGTGCCAGCAGCTTGGGCCATCGATTCTACAATGAGCAGTTCTTC. Translated, it gives CASSLGHRFYNEQFF.

The sample holds many counts of this clonotype. The V and J genes are TRBV5-1 and TRBJ1-5; D possibly corresponds to TRBD1 (5 bases). The CDR3 covers 15 residues. CDR1 and CDR2 from the germline V gene are SGHRS and YFSETQ. The V end lost 0 bases, the J end lost 2 bases, and 9 bases lay between the germline ends. CDR3 sequence (DNA): TGCGCCAGCAGCTTGGAGTGGGGGGGCAATCAGCCCCAGCATTTT. Translation: CASSLEWGGNQPQHF.

In its sample, this clonotype was seen many times. Mismatch with germline at one junction end may stem from a read error. The chain has TRBV7-9 and TRBJ2-5, with TRBD1 matching 7 bases. The CDR3 runs to 15 residues. Per germline, CDR1 SEHNR and CDR2 FQNEAQ (reference sequence). The CDR3: CASSFEGARQGTQYF. CDR3 bases: TGTGCCAGCAGCTTTGAGGGGGCTCGGCAAGGGACCCAGTACTTC.

About this clonotype itself: A much bigger clone sits one base away, suggesting this may be a read error. The J gene is TRBJ1-1, the V gene TRBV4-1; perhaps TRBD1 as D (6 bases). The CDR3 totals 15 residues. Looked up from germline, CDR1 is MGHRA and CDR2 is YSYEKL. CDR3 sequence: CASSQGLRGNTGAFF. The CDR3 DNA sequence: TGCGCCAGCAGCCAAGGGTTAAGGGGGAACACTGGAGCTTTCTTT.

This chain joins TRBV29-1 and TRBJ2-7; D may correspond to TRBD1 or TRBD2 (6 bases each). The CDR3 has 12 amino acids. Germline values: CDR1 SQVTM, CDR2 ANQGSEA. With 1 base removed from V and 5 bases from J, the gap between germline ends came to 9 bases. Here the CDR3 DNA reads TGCAGCGTTGAAGTGAGGGGGGACGAGCAGTACTTC. Amino acid sequence: CSVEVRGDEQYF.

The V call is TRBV20-1, the J call TRBJ1-6; a possible D gene is TRBD1 (5 bases). V was pared by 2 bases and J by 7 bases, with 9 bases between. The CDR3 sequence is 13 residues long. In germline, CDR1 is DFQATT, CDR2 SNEGSKA (reference sequence). The CDR3 DNA reads TGCAGTGCTAGACATACAGGAAATTCACCCCTCCACTTT. Translated: CSARHTGNSPLHF.

This sequence joins TRBV20-1 and TRBJ2-1, with 11 bases matching TRBD2. The germline gives CDR1 DFQATT, CDR2 SNEGSKA (reference sequence). There are 18 residues in the CDR3. V lost 5 bases to trimming and J lost 6 bases; unmatched junction nucleotides: 18. The CDR3: CSARQGSGGARSFNEQFF. CDR3 bases: TGCAGTGCTCGACAGGGTAGCGGGGGGGCCAGATCGTTCAATGAGCAGTTCTTC.

As for this clonotype: The junction differs from germline at one of its ends, possibly a read error. This sequence joins TRBV13 and TRBJ1-5; D may be TRBD1 (6 bases). Germline V gene sequence: CDR1 PRHDT, CDR2 FYEKMQ (reference sequence). The CDR3 loop spans 14 amino acids. CDR3 DNA sequence: TGTGCCAGCAGTTTAGACGGGGGCCTTCAGCCCCAGCATTTT. Encoded protein: CASSLDGGLQPQHF.

This chain uses TRBV9 with TRBJ1-5; 7 bases are a match to TRBD1. V shed 2 bases, J shed 6 bases, and the junction held 5 bases outside the gene matches. The CDR3 loop spans 14 amino acids. Germline values: CDR1 SGDLS, CDR2 YYNGEE. The chain's CDR3 is CASSVGTEGQPQHF. The CDR3 DNA sequence: TGTGCCAGCAGCGTCGGGACAGAGGGTCAGCCCCAGCATTTT.

This clonotype was seen only a few times. In nucleotides, the CDR3 is TGTGCCAGCAGCTTATCTGCGGGAGGGTTTGTTGGACAAGAGACCCAGTACTTC. It is translated as CASSLSAGGFVGQETQYF. The chain is built from TRBV11-1 and TRBJ2-5; 9 bases line up with TRBD2. With V trimmed by 2 bases and J by 2 bases, 12 bases remained unmatched. This CDR3 comprises 18 residues. Looked up from germline, CDR1 is SGHAT and CDR2 is FQDESV (reference sequence). Together with reference TRBV11-1 and TRBJ2-5, the CDR3 gives the full variable domain: EAEVAQSPRYKITEKSQAVAFWCDPISGHATLYWYRQILGQGPELLVQFQDESVVDDSQLPKDRFSAERLKGVDSTLKIQPAELGDSAMYLCASSLSAGGFVGQETQYFGPGTRLLVL.

At least ten counts were recorded for this clonotype. The chain recombines TRBV2 with TRBJ2-7; 14 nucleotides line up with TRBD2. With 4 bases clipped from V and 2 bases from J, the junction kept 4 bases outside the gene matches. The V gene's germline CDR1 is SNHLY and CDR2 FYNNEI. CDR3 length: 16 amino acids. Here the CDR3 DNA reads TGTGCCAGCAGTGCGGGACTAGCGGGGGCGGCCTACGAGCAGTACTTC. It translates to CASSAGLAGAAYEQYF. Together with reference TRBV2 and TRBJ2-7, the CDR3 gives the full variable domain: EPEVTQTPSHQVTQMGQEVILRCVPISNHLYFYWYRQILGQKVEFLVSFYNNEISEKSEIFDDQFSVERPDGSNFTLKIRSTKLEDSAMYFCASSAGLAGAAYEQYFGPGTRLTVT.

This CDR3 is CASSLARFSGYTF. CDR3 coding DNA: TGTGCCAGCAGCTTGGCGCGGTTCTCTGGCTACACCTTC. V and J are TRBV7-9 and TRBJ1-2; D is unclear. CDR1 is SEHNR and CDR2 is FQNEAQ in the germline V gene (reference sequence). The CDR3 has 13 amino acids. Between the trimmed V and J ends, which lost 3 bases and 7 bases, there was a span of 12 bases.

In its sample, this clonotype was seen once. V gene TRBV9 combines with J gene TRBJ2-7, with D possibly matching TRBD2 (5 bases). Germline CDR1 reads SGDLS; CDR2 reads YYNGEE. There are 13 residues in the CDR3. In nucleotides, the CDR3 is TGTGCTAGAGCGGAGCGAGCGATCTACGAGCAGTACTTC. This codes for CARAERAIYEQYF.

V usage is TRBV10-3 and J usage is TRBJ1-4, with 7 bases fitting TRBD1. The CDR3 runs 15 residues. Looked up from germline, CDR1 is ENHRY and CDR2 is SYGVKD. With 0 bases clipped from V and 6 bases from J, the junction kept 4 bases outside the gene matches. The CDR3 protein is CAISESPGGHEKLFF. CDR3 in DNA: TGTGCCATCAGTGAGTCCCCAGGGGGGCATGAAAAACTGTTTTTT.

Notes on this clonotype: A read error may be the cause here, since a much bigger clone is one base away. The chain uses TRBV5-1 and TRBJ2-2; tentative D call: TRBD2 (6 bases). The CDR3 runs 16 residues. Per the germline V gene, CDR1 is SGHRS and CDR2 is YFSETQ. The CDR3 loop is CDSSLIFGSGAGELFF. The CDR3 DNA follows: TGCGACAGCAGCTTAATTTTCGGGAGTGGGGCCGGGGAGCTGTTTTTT.

In its sample, this clonotype was seen many times. This CDR3 reads CASSPTKQGNTEAFF. Here the CDR3 DNA reads TGTGCCAGCAGTCCGACGAAACAGGGGAACACTGAAGCTTTCTTT. The chain links TRBV12-3 or TRBV12-4 to TRBJ1-1; perhaps TRBD1 as D (6 bases). The CDR3 sequence is 15 residues long. V was pared by 5 bases and J by 1 base, with 14 bases between.

This clonotype was counted a single time. This chain connects TRBV12-3 or TRBV12-4 to TRBJ2-5; 7 nucleotides agree with TRBD1. The CDR3 is 14 residues long. J was trimmed by 9 bases and V by 7 bases; bases with no gene match: 14. The CDR3 loop reads CASILGGSNQPQYF. The CDR3 DNA follows: TGTGCCAGCATCCTAGGGGGCAGCAATCAGCCCCAGTACTTC.

The chain recombines TRBV10-3 with TRBJ2-5; tentatively, D is TRBD1 or TRBD2 (5 bases each). Deletions cut 2 bases from V and 7 bases from J, with 11 bases between. Germline loops: CDR1 ENHRY, CDR2 SYGVKD. The CDR3 spans 13 residues. CDR3 sequence (DNA): TGTGCCATCAGTGAGGAGGGGATGTGGACCCAGTACTTC. Amino acids: CAISEEGMWTQYF.

The chain has TRBV19 and TRBJ2-2; 7 bases are a match to TRBD1. The CDR3 consists of 16 residues. V gave up 9 bases and J gave up 3 bases; unmatched junction bases: 13. Germline V gene sequence: CDR1 LNHDA, CDR2 SQIVND (reference sequence). DNA for the CDR3: TGTGCCAGCAGTGACTCAGACAGGGTTGACACCGGGGAGCTGTTTTTT. This gives the protein CASSDSDRVDTGELFF.

With respect to this clonotype: A single base separates this from a much larger clone, so it may be a read error. V is TRBV5-1 and J is TRBJ2-2, with D perhaps matching TRBD1 or TRBD2 (5 bases each). Per the germline V gene, CDR1 is SGHRS and CDR2 is YFSETQ. This CDR3 region has 14 residues. V lost 4 bases, J lost 1 base, and 8 bases lay in between. CDR3 protein: CASSEGWNTGELFF. The CDR3 DNA follows: TGCGCCAGCAGCGAGGGGTGGAACACCGGGGAGCTGTTTTTT.

The chain carries TRBV5-1 and TRBJ1-5, with D hard to call. The ends were cut back, 5 bases at V and 0 bases at J, with 6 bases in the middle. This CDR3 has 13 residues. Germline-derived CDR1 and CDR2 are SGHRS and YFSETQ. This CDR3 reads CASRGNSNQPQHF. CDR3 DNA: TGCGCCAGCAGAGGAAATAGCAATCAGCCCCAGCATTTT.

The chain joins TRBV7-9 to TRBJ2-5, with 9 bases aligning to TRBD1. The CDR3 loop spans 15 amino acids. Germline CDR1 reads SEHNR; CDR2 reads FQNEAQ (reference sequence). Trimming at V came to 4 bases and at J to 9 bases, leaving 12 bases not matched to a gene. The chain's CDR3 is CASSSTGTGTWAQYF. The CDR3 nucleotides are TGTGCCAGCAGCTCAACCGGGACAGGGACTTGGGCCCAGTACTTC.

This clonotype was observed a handful of times. This CDR3 is missing its conserved last phenylalanine or tryptophan, likely due to a read error. This chain joins TRBV12-3 or TRBV12-4 and TRBJ1-3, with D hard to call. This CDR3 has 15 amino acids. V lost 5 bases, J lost 0 bases, and 11 bases lay in between. The DNA of the CDR3 is TGTGCCAGCAGTGAACAGAGGAGCTCTGGAAACACCATATATCTT. This encodes CASSEQRSSGNTIYL.

V is TRBV7-6 and J is TRBJ1-2, with D unresolved. Trimming shortened V by 5 bases and J by 8 bases, and 12 bases separated the two germline ends. The CDR3 sequence is 12 residues long. Germline CDR1 is SGHVS and CDR2 is FNYEAQ. In DNA form, the CDR3 reads TGTGCCAGCAGCCCACTCCTCGGGGGCTACACCTTC. This gives the protein CASSPLLGGYTF.

This clonotype was detected many times. A read error may account for a junction end that differs from germline. V usage is TRBV7-7 and J usage is TRBJ2-7; the D gene is possibly TRBD2 (6 bases). The CDR3 totals 15 residues. Germline-derived CDR1 and CDR2 are SSHAT and FNYEAQ (reference sequence). CDR3 amino acids: CASSLAEGPVHEQYF. The CDR3, as DNA: TGTGCTAGCAGCTTAGCGGAGGGCCCCGTCCACGAGCAGTACTTC.

With respect to this clonotype: Its ends do not fully match the called genes, so a read error is possible. The chain recombines TRBV6-1 with TRBJ2-3; 8 nucleotides agree with TRBD1. CDR3 length: 15 amino acids. Germline V gives CDR1 MNHNS, CDR2 SASEGT. The CDR3 loop reads CASSYSGTGTDTQYF. CDR3 in DNA: TGTGCCAGCAGTTACTCGGGGACAGGCACGGATACGCAGTATTTT.

The chain is built from TRBV7-3 and TRBJ2-2; maybe TRBD2 (6 bases). Per the germline V gene, CDR1 is SGHTA and CDR2 is FQGTGA. The CDR3 runs to 14 residues. Trimming took 5 bases from V and 7 from J, leaving 14 bases between them. The CDR3 bases are TGTGCCAGCAGCCAGATGCCGACTAGCGGGGAGCTGTTTTTT. This encodes CASSQMPTSGELFF.

The V call is TRBV10-1, the J call TRBJ2-2; D unclear. Trimming took off 6 bases at V and 3 bases at J, with 8 bases between the two ends. Germline V CDR1 and CDR2: WNHNN, SYGVQD (reference sequence). This CDR3 contains 13 residues. This CDR3 reads CASSIPHTGELFF. CDR3 bases: TGCGCCAGCAGCATACCGCACACCGGGGAGCTGTTTTTT.

The chain links TRBV24-1 to TRBJ2-5; D is perhaps TRBD1 (6 bases). V was trimmed by 3 bases and J by 7 bases, leaving 17 bases between them. The germline V gene encodes CDR1 KGHDR and CDR2 SFDVKD. CDR3 length: 15 residues. The CDR3 here is CATSDTRGSYVTQYF. As DNA, the CDR3 is TGTGCCACCAGTGATACTAGGGGGAGCTACGTGACCCAGTACTTC.

This clonotype was picked up many times. The genes are TRBV5-1 and TRBJ2-7; D unresolved. This CDR3 has 14 amino acids. Germline V lookup: CDR1 SGHRS, CDR2 YFSETQ. V lost 4 bases and J lost 6, with 17 bases in between. The CDR3 DNA reads TGCGCCAGCAGCCCGTCGGACCGTGTGACCGAGCAGTACTTC. This gives the protein CASSPSDRVTEQYF. Full variable domain (outside the CDR3, taken from reference TRBV5-1 and TRBJ2-7): KAGVTQTPRYLIKTRGQQVTLSCSPISGHRSVSWYQQTPGQGLQFLFEYFSETQRNKGNFPGRFSGRQFSNSRSEMNVSTLELGDSALYLCASSPSDRVTEQYFGPGTRLTVT.

The chain is built from TRBV2 and TRBJ1-1; 10 bases are shared with TRBD1. The CDR3 runs to 13 residues. The germline V gene encodes CDR1 SNHLY and CDR2 FYNNEI. V dropped 7 bases and J dropped 10; count of bases not matched to a gene: 9. The CDR3 loop reads CASIFGTGERAFF. CDR3 nucleotide sequence: TGTGCCAGCATTTTCGGGACAGGGGAACGAGCTTTCTTT.

This clonotype was observed many times. This chain joins TRBV20-1 and TRBJ2-7; D is unresolved. The V gene lost 3 bases and the J gene lost 2 bases, with 8 bases spanning the gap. Germline V lookup: CDR1 DFQATT, CDR2 SNEGSKA (reference sequence). This CDR3 comprises 12 residues. The CDR3 loop is CSASPRPYEQYF. CDR3 DNA: TGCAGTGCTAGTCCCAGGCCCTACGAGCAGTACTTC.